The 4 T cell receptor beta chains listed next were all sequenced from one sample in a study of blood T cell repertoires in COVID-19. Sequenced by immunoSEQ multiplex PCR; TCRdb stores in-frame clones only, minus some. The data hold under 300,000 clones, with 82% observed a single time. Sequenced material: peripheral blood. All receptors come from a woman aged 60 to 75 with active or convalescent COVID-19.

The J gene is TRBJ1-1, the V gene TRBV28; 10 bases map to TRBD1. The CDR3 extends over 15 amino acids. The V segment lost 3 bases and the J segment 4 bases; nucleotides outside the gene matches: 5. Germline assignment: CDR1 MDHEN and CDR2 SYDVKM. The CDR3 spells CASSLGTGAFTEAFF. Here the CDR3 DNA reads TGTGCCAGCAGTTTGGGGACAGGGGCATTCACTGAAGCTTTCTTT. Full variable domain (outside the CDR3, taken from reference TRBV28 and TRBJ1-1): DVKVTQSSRYLVKRTGEKVFLECVQDMDHENMFWYRQDPGLGLRLIYFSYDVKMKEKGDIPEGYSVSREKKERFSLILESASTNQTSMYLCASSLGTGAFTEAFFGQGTRLTVV.

V and J are TRBV6-6 and TRBJ1-5, with 10 bases lining up with TRBD1. Unmatched junction bases numbered 9, after V lost 7 bases and J lost 6 bases. Germline-derived CDR1 and CDR2 are MNHNY and SVGAGI (reference sequence). The CDR3 loop spans 15 amino acids. CDR3 coding DNA: TGTGCCAGCACCAGGGAGGGACAGGGGACTCAGCCCCAGCATTTT. It translates to CASTREGQGTQPQHF.

This clone came up a few times. V usage is TRBV27 and J usage is TRBJ2-5; a possible D gene is TRBD2 (6 bases). Trimming removed 2 bases from V and 3 bases from J, with 16 bases in between. Per germline, CDR1 MNHEY and CDR2 SMNVEV (reference sequence). CDR3 size: 16 residues. CDR3 region: CASSLQAGPVKETQYF. Written as DNA, the CDR3 is TGTGCCAGCAGTTTACAGGCGGGGCCGGTCAAAGAGACCCAGTACTTC.

V gene TRBV14 combines with J gene TRBJ1-6; weak D call: TRBD1 (6 bases). CDR3 length: 13 residues. Looked up from germline, CDR1 is SGHDN and CDR2 is FVKESK. V lost 4 bases, J lost 13 bases, and 14 bases lay in between. The CDR3 sequence: CASSPFVQGPLHF. As DNA, the CDR3 is TGTGCCAGCAGCCCCTTTGTCCAGGGGCCCCTCCACTTT.